The 3 T cell receptor beta chains below were found in one sample sequenced in a study of T cell responses to AZD1222 COVID-19 vaccine. The table came from immunoSEQ multiplex PCR; TCRdb's copy has only in-frame clones and leaves some out. The table has 130,000 to 150,000 clones, 75% to 95% seen once. Here the sequenced sample was peripheral blood, taken on day 0 of AZD1222 vaccination. The receptors stem from an adult in good health.

The gene calls are TRBV5-4 and TRBJ1-6, with D unresolved. The CDR3 sequence is 16 residues long. V was pared by 0 bases and J by 7 bases, with 14 bases between. Germline V gives CDR1 SGHNT, CDR2 YYREEE (reference sequence). Written as DNA, the CDR3 is TGTGCCAGCAGCTTGGAACCCGGGAGGGTCAATTCACCCCTCCACTTT. Protein: CASSLEPGRVNSPLHF.

The chain combines TRBV29-1 with TRBJ1-1, with D maybe TRBD1 (5 bases). CDR1 SQVTM and CDR2 ANQGSEA come from the germline V gene. The CDR3 runs 11 residues. V was pared by 2 bases and J by 13 bases, with 14 bases between. In DNA, the CDR3 is TGCAGCGTTGAAAAGGGGCCCGAGGGTTTCTTT. This sequence encodes CSVEKGPEGFF.

The CDR3 reads CASKLSGATNEKLFF. Written as DNA, the CDR3 is TGTGCCAGCAAATTGAGCGGGGCAACTAATGAAAAACTGTTTTTT. The chain combines TRBV2 with TRBJ1-4; D is uncertain. Per the germline V gene, CDR1 is SNHLY and CDR2 is FYNNEI. V was shortened by 7 bases and J by 0 bases, with 12 bases between the two germline ends. This CDR3 region has 15 residues.